These 14 T cell receptor beta chains were sequenced from one sample in a study of CD8 T cells in ankylosing spondylitis. TCRdb analysed the 5' RACE reads with MiXCR anew, one entry per CDR3 protein. Of over 95,000 distinct CDR3 sequences detected, about 8.3% appear once; the ten largest clones hold approximately 9.9%. Material: blood, either unsorted or a sorted T cell fraction (not recorded which). The receptors were sampled from a male donor with ankylosing spondylitis or in good health (not recorded which).

V usage is TRBV6-1 and J usage is TRBJ1-1, with D maybe TRBD1 (6 bases). The V gene lost 6 bases and the J gene lost 1 base, with 9 bases spanning the gap. Germline values: CDR1 MNHNS, CDR2 SASEGT. The CDR3 covers 13 residues. The CDR3 region is CASRGTPNTEAFF. The CDR3 DNA follows: TGTGCCAGCAGAGGGACACCGAACACTGAAGCTTTCTTT.

This clonotype was detected ten times or more. This chain joins TRBV29-1 and TRBJ2-1; 9 positions agree with TRBD1. The CDR3 has 16 residues. Trimming removed 4 bases from V and 0 bases from J; junction bases left unmatched: 7. Per germline, CDR1 SQVTM and CDR2 ANQGSEA. The CDR3, as DNA: TGCAGCGTTGGAGAGGGACAGGGATTCTCCTACAATGAGCAGTTCTTC. Its protein product is CSVGEGQGFSYNEQFF.

This clonotype was counted many times. V usage is TRBV12-3 or TRBV12-4 and J usage is TRBJ1-5; 7 bases line up with TRBD1. CDR3 size: 14 residues. V was pared by 5 bases and J by 6 bases, with 7 bases of the junction left unmatched. The CDR3 sequence is CASSPTGIGQPQHF. CDR3 DNA sequence: TGTGCCAGCAGTCCGACAGGGATTGGTCAGCCCCAGCATTTT.

This clonotype was seen repeatedly, ten times or more. The CDR3 is CASSPHPLTDSEAFF. Written as DNA, the CDR3 is TGTGCCAGCTCACCCCACCCCTTAACAGATTCTGAAGCTTTCTTT. This sequence joins TRBV18 and TRBJ1-1; D remains ambiguous. The V end lost 3 bases, the J end lost 6 bases, and 17 bases lay between the germline ends. The length of the CDR3 is 15 residues. CDR1 and CDR2 (germline): KGHSH, LQKENI.

This clonotype was detected ten times or more. The chain has TRBV10-3 and TRBJ2-3; D gene unclear. Deletions cut 6 bases from V and 3 bases from J, with 7 bases between. Germline CDR1 reads ENHRY; CDR2 reads SYGVKD. The CDR3 extends over 12 amino acids. CDR3 sequence (DNA): TGTGCCATCAGCATCGGGACAGATACGCAGTATTTT. Translated, it gives CAISIGTDTQYF.

Ten or more counts support this clonotype. This chain joins TRBV5-1 and TRBJ2-7, with a weak D call TRBD1 (6 bases). Trimming cost V 0 bases and J 7 bases, with 23 bases left between them. This CDR3 has 17 residues. Germline CDR1 reads SGHRS; CDR2 reads YFSETQ. Here the CDR3 reads CASSLDPPGQGGLEQYF. The CDR3 nucleotides read TGCGCCAGCAGCTTGGACCCACCGGGACAAGGTGGGCTGGAGCAGTACTTC.

This clonotype was counted between two and nine times. The CDR3 loop reads CASSEAWGALPGTQYF. The CDR3 nucleotides are TGTGCCAGCAGTGAAGCGTGGGGCGCACTTCCGGGGACCCAGTACTTC. The rearrangement joins TRBV2 to TRBJ2-5; tentative D call: TRBD1 (5 bases). The ends were cut back, 0 bases at V and 7 bases at J, with 18 bases in the middle. Germline assignment: CDR1 SNHLY and CDR2 FYNNEI. The length of the CDR3 is 16 residues.

This clonotype was detected ten times or more. The chain carries TRBV4-2 and TRBJ2-7, with 7 bases aligning to TRBD1. The CDR3 totals 14 residues. Germline trimming cut 0 bases from V and 6 bases from J; bases unmatched to any gene: 5. Germline CDR1 is LGHNA and CDR2 is YNFKEQ. CDR3: CASSQEDRVGEQYF. The CDR3 DNA is TGTGCCAGCAGCCAAGAAGACAGGGTGGGCGAGCAGTACTTC.

This clonotype was seen repeatedly, ten times or more. The chain's CDR3 is CASSYSTAANTGELFF. The CDR3, as DNA: TGTGCCAGCAGTTACTCGACGGCGGCGAACACCGGGGAGCTGTTTTTT. V gene TRBV6-5 combines with J gene TRBJ2-2; D is unclear. This CDR3 is built from 16 residues. CDR1 MNHEY and CDR2 SVGAGI come from the germline V gene. Trimming shortened V by 0 bases and J by 0 bases, and 8 bases separated the two germline ends.

At least ten counts were recorded for this clonotype. This chain connects TRBV3-1 to TRBJ2-1, with D hard to call. CDR3 length: 13 residues. V was trimmed by 3 bases and J by 2 bases, leaving 5 bases between them. CDR1 is LGHDT and CDR2 is YNNKEL in the germline V gene (reference sequence). Here the CDR3 reads CASSQPPYNEQFF. The CDR3 DNA is TGTGCCAGCAGCCAGCCCCCCTACAATGAGCAGTTCTTC.

Ten or more counts support this clonotype. This rearrangement joins TRBV10-3 to TRBJ2-3; D is unresolved. The CDR3 has 17 residues. With 6 bases removed from V and 0 bases from J, the gap between germline ends came to 19 bases. Germline V CDR1 and CDR2: ENHRY, SYGVKD. The DNA for the CDR3 is TGTGCCATCAGCGACCCCGTAGTTCTTCTCAGCACAGATACGCAGTATTTT. Residues: CAISDPVVLLSTDTQYF.

This clonotype came up many times. The gene calls are TRBV4-2 and TRBJ1-6, with D perhaps TRBD1 (5 bases). This CDR3 region has 15 residues. Trimming took off 7 bases at V and 9 bases at J, with 19 bases between the two ends. Germline CDR1 LGHNA, CDR2 YNFKEQ. The CDR3 bases are TGTGCCAGCAAGTCCGGGGGGGGTCAGCGTTCACCCCTCCACTTT. It encodes CASKSGGGQRSPLHF.

This clonotype was seen ten or more times. The chain links TRBV29-1 to TRBJ1-5; D not resolved. Trimming cost V 4 bases and J 2 bases, with 9 bases left between them. Germline loops: CDR1 SQVTM, CDR2 ANQGSEA. This CDR3 comprises 13 residues. DNA of the CDR3: TGCAGCGTTGGGGGAAGGGGCAATCAGCCCCAGCATTTT. Translating gives CSVGGRGNQPQHF. Filled out from reference TRBV29-1 and TRBJ1-5, the complete variable domain reads SAVISQKPSRDICQRGTSLTIQCQVDSQVTMMFWYRQQPGQSLTLIATANQGSEATYESGFVIDKFPISRPNLTFSTLTVSNMSPEDSSIYLCSVGGRGNQPQHFGDGTRLSIL.

This clonotype was counted many times. The genes are TRBV29-1 and TRBJ1-1; no reliable D call. CDR3 length: 11 residues. Germline-derived CDR1 and CDR2 are SQVTM and ANQGSEA. CDR3 nucleotides: TGCACCGGAAATGTGGGCACTGAAGCTTTCTTT. It specifies CTGNVGTEAFF.